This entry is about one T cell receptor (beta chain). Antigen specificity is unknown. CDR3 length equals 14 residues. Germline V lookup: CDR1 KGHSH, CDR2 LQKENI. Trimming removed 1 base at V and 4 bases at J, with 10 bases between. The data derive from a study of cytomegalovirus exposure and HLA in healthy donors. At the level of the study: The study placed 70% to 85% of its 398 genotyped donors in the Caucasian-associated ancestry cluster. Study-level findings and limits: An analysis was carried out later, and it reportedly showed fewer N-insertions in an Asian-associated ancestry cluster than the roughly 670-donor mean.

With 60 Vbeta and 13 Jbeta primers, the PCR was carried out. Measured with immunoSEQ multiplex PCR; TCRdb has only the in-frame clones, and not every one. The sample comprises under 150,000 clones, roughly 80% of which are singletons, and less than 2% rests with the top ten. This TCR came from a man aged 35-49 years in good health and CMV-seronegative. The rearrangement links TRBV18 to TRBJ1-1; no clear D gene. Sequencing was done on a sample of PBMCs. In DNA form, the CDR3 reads TGTGCCAGCTCACCACAGAGGGCGGGCACTGAAGCTTTCTTT. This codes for CASSPQRAGTEAFF.